Listed here are 8 T cell receptor beta chains from one sample, sequenced in a study of T cell responses to AZD1222 COVID-19 vaccine. TCRdb's table, derived via immunoSEQ multiplex PCR, lists solely in-frame clones and lacks some. Among around 100,000 clones listed, approximately 87% were seen once. The sample in question was peripheral blood, obtained on day 0 of AZD1222 vaccination. These receptors were collected from an adult in good health.

V and J are TRBV2 and TRBJ2-4; D might be TRBD1 (6 bases). CDR3 length: 14 residues. The V gene lost 6 bases and the J gene lost 1 base, with 10 bases spanning the gap. CDR1 is SNHLY, CDR2 FYNNEI, per germline. DNA of the CDR3: TGTGCCAGCAGCTTCCAGGGGGCCAAAAACATTCAGTACTTC. Translation: CASSFQGAKNIQYF.

V usage is TRBV6-5 and J usage is TRBJ2-1; D perhaps matches TRBD2 (6 bases). CDR1 is MNHEY, CDR2 SVGAGI, per germline. The V end lost 7 bases, the J end lost 7 bases, and 11 bases lay between the germline ends. The CDR3 is 12 amino acids. CDR3 bases: TGTGCCAGCAACTCCGGAGGGAATGAGCAGTTCTTC. Amino acids: CASNSGGNEQFF.

The gene calls are TRBV10-3 and TRBJ2-5; D is undetermined. The germline V gene has CDR1 ENHRY and CDR2 SYGVKD. V lost 0 bases, J lost 5 bases, and 4 bases lay in between. The CDR3 length is 12 residues. CDR3 amino acids: CAISESRETQYF. DNA for the CDR3: TGTGCCATCAGTGAGTCGAGGGAGACCCAGTACTTC.

The chain joins TRBV6-6 to TRBJ1-4; a weak D match, TRBD1 (6 bases). This CDR3 contains 16 residues. With 1 base removed from V and 7 bases from J, the gap between germline ends came to 16 bases. CDR1 is MNHNY, CDR2 SVGAGI, per germline (reference sequence). In nucleotides, the CDR3 is TGTGCCAGCAGTTACTGGGCAGGTCAAGGGGGTGAAAAACTGTTTTTT. This sequence encodes CASSYWAGQGGEKLFF.

The chain recombines TRBV5-1 with TRBJ1-1; no reliable D call. This CDR3 region has 15 residues. Germline CDR1 SGHRS, CDR2 YFSETQ. V lost 0 bases, J lost 5 bases, and 14 bases lay in between. The CDR3 DNA sequence: TGCGCCAGCAGCTTGGCCGAGACGCTGGGGACTGAAGCTTTCTTT. It encodes CASSLAETLGTEAFF.

The rearrangement joins TRBV20-1 to TRBJ2-7, with D uncertain. Between the trimmed V and J ends, which lost 3 bases and 6 bases, there was a span of 18 bases. CDR3 size: 14 residues. Germline V gene sequence: CDR1 DFQATT, CDR2 SNEGSKA (reference sequence). CDR3 sequence reads: CSASTPASRTEQYF. Here the CDR3 DNA reads TGCAGTGCTAGTACCCCCGCTAGTCGGACCGAGCAGTACTTC.

The rearrangement uses TRBV28 and TRBJ1-5, with D unresolved. V shed 4 bases and J shed 6 bases, with 13 bases lying between them. The CDR3 extends over 14 amino acids. CDR1 and CDR2 from the germline V gene are MDHEN and SYDVKM. CDR3 residues: CASSSPSTPQPQHF. The CDR3 DNA reads TGTGCCAGCAGTTCTCCTTCGACTCCTCAGCCCCAGCATTTT.

The chain employs TRBV19 and TRBJ2-7; D is possibly TRBD1 (6 bases). There are 14 residues in the CDR3. Germline-derived CDR1 and CDR2 are LNHDA and SQIVND (reference sequence). With 5 bases removed from V and 0 bases from J, the gap between germline ends came to 11 bases. DNA of the CDR3: TGTGCCAGTAGTCGACAGGACGGCTCCTACGAGCAGTACTTC. Translation: CASSRQDGSYEQYF.